These T cell receptor beta chains were read from a single sample in a study of T cell responses to AZD1222 COVID-19 vaccine. Using immunoSEQ multiplex PCR, the repertoire was profiled, and TCRdb retains in-frame clones only, with some absent. Of roughly 100,000 clones in the sample, 70% to 90% are singletons; the top ten hold about 9.1%. Sequenced here: peripheral blood, sampled on day 0 of AZD1222 vaccination. The receptors stem from an adult in good health. CDR3s include the opening cysteine and the closing phenylalanine or tryptophan. D genes are given only for firm matches. Clone size, where shown, is once, few, many, or a class for clones that have expanded.

clone_size,d_call,v_call,j_call,cdr3_aa,cdr3_nt
once,NA,TRBV12-3/TRBV12-4,TRBJ1-6,CASSSAGKSPLHF,TGTGCCAGCAGTTCTGCCGGGAAATCACCCCTCCACTTT
once,NA,TRBV27,TRBJ1-1,CASSDWGPGNTEAFF,TGTGCCAGCAGTGATTGGGGCCCGGGGAACACTGAAGCTTTCTTT
NA,TRBD2,TRBV3-1/TRBV3-2,TRBJ2-3,CASSPRGDGQGDTQYF,TGTGCCAGCAGCCCGCGGGGGGACGGGCAAGGAGATACGCAGTATTTT
NA,NA,TRBV20-1,TRBJ2-1,CSAKTYNEQFF,TGCAGTGCTAAAACTTACAATGAGCAGTTCTTC
NA,NA,TRBV16,TRBJ1-6,CASSPGNSPLHF,TGTGCCAGCAGCCCAGGGAATTCACCCCTCCACTTT
NA,NA,TRBV11-1,TRBJ2-7,CASSLTRTYEQYF,TGTGCCAGCAGCTTAACACGAACCTACGAGCAGTACTTC
NA,NA,TRBV6-1,TRBJ1-5,CASSDRQIQHF,TGTGCCAGCAGTGACCGACAAATCCAGCATTTT
NA,TRBD1,TRBV29-1,TRBJ1-2,CSVDRASYGYTF,TGCAGCGTAGACAGGGCCTCCTATGGCTACACCTTC
once,NA,TRBV28,TRBJ2-1,CASSLNRGLGNEQFF,TGTGCCAGCAGTTTAAATAGAGGGCTAGGGAACGAGCAGTTCTTC
NA,NA,TRBV21-1,TRBJ2-7,CASSTRQGESYEQYF,TGTGCCAGCAGCACCCGACAGGGCGAGTCCTACGAGCAGTACTTC
NA,TRBD2,TRBV27,TRBJ2-1,CASSKSSGTSWVNEQFF,TGTGCCAGCAGTAAATCTTCCGGGACTAGTTGGGTCAATGAGCAGTTCTTC
NA,NA,TRBV29-1,TRBJ1-2,CSSYTAPYGYTF,TGCAGTTCCTACACGGCCCCCTATGGCTACACCTTC
NA,NA,TRBV30,TRBJ1-4,CAWSTPLGLNEKLFF,TGTGCCTGGAGTACGCCGTTGGGCCTTAATGAAAAACTGTTTTTT
NA,TRBD1,TRBV28,TRBJ1-1,CASSYPGQGTEAFF,TGTGCCAGCAGTTATCCAGGACAGGGCACTGAAGCTTTCTTT
NA,NA,TRBV7-9,TRBJ2-7,CASSLFSGSSYEQYF,TGTGCCAGCAGCTTATTCTCAGGGAGCTCCTACGAGCAGTACTTC
few,NA,TRBV11-1,TRBJ2-4,CASSLGVDYSIQYF,TGTGCCAGCAGCTTGGGGGTAGATTATAGCATTCAGTACTTC
NA,NA,TRBV28,TRBJ1-5,CASSFSPSPNQPQHF,TGTGCCAGCAGTTTTTCACCCAGCCCCAATCAGCCCCAGCATTTT
NA,NA,TRBV7-8,TRBJ2-3,CASSLISAGLLDTQYF,TGTGCCAGCAGCTTAATTTCCGCGGGACTCCTAGATACGCAGTATTTT
NA,TRBD2,TRBV11-2,TRBJ2-3,CASSLGLSGKGDTQYF,TGTGCCAGCAGCTTAGGACTCAGCGGGAAGGGAGATACGCAGTATTTT
NA,NA,TRBV27,TRBJ1-6,CASGRYNSPLHF,TGTGCCAGCGGGAGATATAATTCACCCCTCCACTTT
NA,TRBD2,TRBV2,TRBJ2-1,CASSGLAGDEQFF,TGTGCCAGCAGTGGACTAGCGGGAGATGAGCAGTTCTTC
NA,NA,TRBV10-1,TRBJ1-1,CASSALRGTEAFF,TGCGCCAGCAGTGCCCTGCGGGGTACTGAAGCTTTCTTT
NA,TRBD1,TRBV2,TRBJ1-6,CASSGSGTGVSPLHF,TGTGCCAGCAGTGGATCGGGGACAGGGGTTTCACCCCTCCACTTT
NA,NA,TRBV5-1,TRBJ2-2,CASSLANTGELFF,TGCGCCAGCAGCTTGGCGAACACCGGGGAGCTGTTTTTT
NA,NA,TRBV15,TRBJ2-1,CATSSSYSGLSNEQFF,TGTGCCACCAGCAGTTCTTACTCTGGGTTAAGCAATGAGCAGTTCTTC
NA,NA,TRBV19,TRBJ2-3,CASSPPFTSSWGTDTQYF,TGTGCCAGTAGCCCCCCCTTTACTAGTTCGTGGGGCACAGATACGCAGTATTTT
NA,TRBD1,TRBV3-1/TRBV3-2,TRBJ1-2,CASSQGTGVPNYGYTF,TGTGCCAGCAGCCAGGGGACAGGGGTCCCTAACTATGGCTACACCTTC
NA,NA,TRBV7-3,TRBJ2-2,CASSRTNTGELFF,TGTGCCAGCAGCCGAACGAACACCGGGGAGCTGTTTTTT
NA,NA,TRBV18,TRBJ1-6,CASSDYREAPLHF,TGTGCCAGCTCAGACTACAGGGAGGCACCCCTCCACTTT
many,TRBD2,TRBV6-2/TRBV6-3,TRBJ2-2,CASSLAGEAGELFF,TGTGCCAGCAGCTTAGCGGGAGAGGCCGGGGAGCTGTTTTTT
NA,NA,TRBV14,TRBJ2-5,CASSQVVETQYF,TGTGCCAGCAGCCAAGTTGTGGAGACCCAGTACTTC
NA,TRBD1,TRBV7-9,TRBJ2-7,CASSPPGTGGSRGQYF,TGTGCCAGCAGCCCCCCCGGGACAGGGGGCAGCCGGGGGCAGTACTTC
NA,NA,TRBV3-1/TRBV3-2,TRBJ1-4,CASSRNEKLFF,TGTGCCAGCAGTCGAAATGAAAAACTGTTTTTT
NA,TRBD2,TRBV6-2/TRBV6-3,TRBJ2-1,CASSYLGLAINEQFF,TGTGCCAGCAGTTACTTAGGACTAGCGATCAATGAGCAGTTCTTC
NA,NA,TRBV11-1,TRBJ2-6,CASTPPSGANVLTF,TGTGCCAGCACCCCGCCCTCTGGGGCCAACGTCCTGACTTTC
NA,TRBD1,TRBV28,TRBJ2-2,CASSSSGGAGGELFF,TGTGCCAGCAGCTCCTCAGGGGGCGCGGGCGGGGAGCTGTTTTTT
once,NA,TRBV9,TRBJ1-2,CASSVDPESYGYTF,TGTGCCAGCAGCGTAGATCCCGAGAGCTATGGCTACACCTTC
NA,NA,TRBV28,TRBJ2-7,CASSFRSGFSGEQYF,TGTGCCAGCAGTTTCAGGAGCGGGTTTTCGGGCGAGCAGTACTTC
once,TRBD1,TRBV9,TRBJ1-5,CASSPGQAFNQPQHF,TGTGCCAGCAGCCCGGGACAGGCCTTCAATCAGCCCCAGCATTTT
NA,NA,TRBV19,TRBJ2-6,CASSITSSGANVLTF,TGTGCCAGTAGTATCACGAGCTCTGGGGCCAACGTCCTGACTTTC
few,TRBD2,TRBV9,TRBJ2-1,CASSVGRGAKNEQFF,TGTGCCAGCAGCGTCGGGCGGGGGGCGAAAAATGAGCAGTTCTTC
NA,TRBD1,TRBV2,TRBJ2-1,CASSAPGQAYNEQFF,TGTGCCAGCAGCGCACCGGGACAGGCCTACAATGAGCAGTTCTTC
NA,NA,TRBV5-1,TRBJ1-3,CASSWGSSGNTIYF,TGCGCCAGCAGCTGGGGAAGCTCTGGAAACACCATATATTTT
NA,NA,TRBV28,TRBJ1-5,CASTLRFRGNQPQHF,TGTGCCAGCACCCTCCGGTTCCGGGGCAATCAGCCCCAGCATTTT
NA,TRBD1,TRBV28,TRBJ1-5,CASWGQGVNQPQHF,TGTGCCAGCTGGGGGCAGGGGGTTAATCAGCCCCAGCATTTT
NA,TRBD2,TRBV30,TRBJ2-1,CAWRLAGGQAEQFF,TGTGCCTGGAGGTTAGCGGGAGGGCAGGCTGAGCAGTTCTTC
NA,TRBD1,TRBV15,TRBJ1-3,CATSRETGVANTIYF,TGTGCCACCAGCAGAGAAACAGGGGTAGCAAACACCATATATTTT
once,NA,TRBV3-1/TRBV3-2,TRBJ1-2,CASSQDVGGGYGYTF,TGTGCCAGCAGCCAAGATGTGGGGGGCGGCTATGGCTACACCTTC
NA,NA,TRBV11-2,TRBJ2-1,CASSLEGNEQFF,TGTGCCAGCAGCTTAGAGGGTAATGAGCAGTTCTTC
NA,NA,TRBV19,TRBJ1-6,CASSRGLSPLHF,TGTGCCAGTAGTAGAGGGTTATCACCCCTCCACTTT
once,TRBD1,TRBV15,TRBJ2-3,CATSSRHRGPDTQYF,TGTGCCACCAGCAGTCGTCACAGGGGCCCCGATACGCAGTATTTT
NA,NA,TRBV19,TRBJ1-5,CASSIVGGSNQPQHF,TGTGCCAGTAGTATCGTAGGGGGTAGCAATCAGCCCCAGCATTTT
NA,NA,TRBV6-5,TRBJ2-7,CASTFIPGGNEQYF,TGTGCCAGCACCTTTATCCCGGGGGGCAACGAGCAGTACTTC
NA,NA,TRBV13,TRBJ2-3,CASSMGGADTQYF,TGTGCCAGCAGCATGGGTGGGGCAGATACGCAGTATTTT
NA,NA,TRBV7-3,TRBJ2-7,CASSPAFSYEQYF,TGTGCCAGCAGCCCCGCTTTCTCCTACGAGCAGTACTTC